This T cell receptor (beta chain) came from a study of blood T cell repertoires in COVID-19. The overall study: Samples representing acute and convalescent COVID-19 were sourced from the United States, Italy and Spain. The cDNA or gDNA used as material had been derived from T cells, B-cell-depleted T cells, or PBMCs.

CDR1 is SGHNT and CDR2 is YYREEE in the germline V gene (reference sequence). The CDR3 is 17 amino acids. The trim removed 4 bases at V and 5 bases at J, leaving 8 bases unmatched. In the original analysis: Cell counts per sample came from amplifying reference gene primers. Sequenced by immunoSEQ multiplex PCR; TCRdb stores in-frame clones only, minus some. D and trimming were read from the DNA, whereas the V and J calls and clone size are those reported in that table. The profile shows around 260,000 clones, around 89% of them singletons. The specimen was peripheral blood. This TCR was sampled from a man aged 55 to 70 who had recovered from COVID-19. The J gene is TRBJ2-2, the V gene TRBV5-4; TRBD2 agrees at 13 bases. The CDR3: CASSMGLAGMGTGELFF. DNA of the CDR3: TGTGCCAGCAGCATGGGACTAGCGGGGATGGGAACCGGGGAGCTGTTTTTT.